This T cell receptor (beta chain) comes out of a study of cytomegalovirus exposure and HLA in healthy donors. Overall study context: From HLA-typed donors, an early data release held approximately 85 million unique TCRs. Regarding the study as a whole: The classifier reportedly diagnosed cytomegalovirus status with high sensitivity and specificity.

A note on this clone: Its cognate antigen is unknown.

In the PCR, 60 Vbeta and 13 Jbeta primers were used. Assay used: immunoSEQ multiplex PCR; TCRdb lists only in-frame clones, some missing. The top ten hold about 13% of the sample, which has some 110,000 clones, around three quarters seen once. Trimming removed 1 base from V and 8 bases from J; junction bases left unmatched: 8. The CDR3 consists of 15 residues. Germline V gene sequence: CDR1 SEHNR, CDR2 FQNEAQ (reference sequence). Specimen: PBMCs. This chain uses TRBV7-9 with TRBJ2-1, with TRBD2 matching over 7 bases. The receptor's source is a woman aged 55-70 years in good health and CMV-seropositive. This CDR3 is CASSLGPGLVDEQFF. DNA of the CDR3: TGTGCCAGCAGCTTAGGGCCAGGACTAGTGGATGAGCAGTTCTTC.